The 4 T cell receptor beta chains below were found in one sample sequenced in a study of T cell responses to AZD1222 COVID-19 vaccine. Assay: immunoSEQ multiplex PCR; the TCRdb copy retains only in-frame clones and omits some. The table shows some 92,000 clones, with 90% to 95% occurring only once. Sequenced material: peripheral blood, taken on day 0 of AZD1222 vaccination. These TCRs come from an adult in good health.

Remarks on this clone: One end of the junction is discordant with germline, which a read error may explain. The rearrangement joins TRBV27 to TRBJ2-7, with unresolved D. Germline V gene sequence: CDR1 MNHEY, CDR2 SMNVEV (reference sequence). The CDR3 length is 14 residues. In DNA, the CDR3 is TGTGCGAGCAAGCAGTCTAACTTTCTGGACGAGCAGTACTTC. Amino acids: CASKQSNFLDEQYF.

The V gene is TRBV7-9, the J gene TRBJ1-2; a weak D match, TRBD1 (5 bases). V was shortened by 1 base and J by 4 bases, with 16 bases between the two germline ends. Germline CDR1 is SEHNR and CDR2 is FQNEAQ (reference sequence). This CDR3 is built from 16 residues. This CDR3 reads CASSLDPGAIRYGYTF. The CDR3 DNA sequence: TGTGCCAGCAGCTTAGATCCTGGGGCCATTCGCTATGGCTACACCTTC. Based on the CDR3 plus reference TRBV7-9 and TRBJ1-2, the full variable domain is DTGVSQNPRHKITKRGQNVTFRCDPISEHNRLYWYRQTLGQGPEFLTYFQNEAQLEKSRLLSDRFSAERPKGSFSTLEIQRTEQGDSAMYLCASSLDPGAIRYGYTFGSGTRLTVV.

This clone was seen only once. The CDR3 bases are TGTGCCAGCAGTTTAGGGGGCAGGGGATCCTATAATTCACCCCTCCACTTT. It yields the protein CASSLGGRGSYNSPLHF. The chain uses TRBV28 and TRBJ1-6; D possibly corresponds to TRBD1 (6 bases). The CDR3 consists of 17 residues. The V gene lost 2 bases and the J gene lost 1 base, with 12 bases spanning the gap. Germline CDR1 reads MDHEN; CDR2 reads SYDVKM.

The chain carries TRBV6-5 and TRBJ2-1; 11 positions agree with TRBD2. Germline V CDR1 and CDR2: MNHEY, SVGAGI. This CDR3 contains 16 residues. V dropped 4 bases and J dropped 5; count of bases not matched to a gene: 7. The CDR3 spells CASSLGLAATDNEQFF. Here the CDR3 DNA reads TGTGCCAGCAGTTTGGGACTAGCGGCCACGGACAATGAGCAGTTCTTC.